The source of this T cell receptor beta chain is a study of cytomegalovirus exposure and HLA in healthy donors. Donors sampled were nominally healthy, though unrecorded immune exposures were likely. PCR primers comprised 60 Vbeta and 13 Jbeta primers. TCRdb's copy holds only in-frame clones and misses some; the assay was immunoSEQ multiplex PCR. The data show about 120,000 clones, with roughly three quarters seen just once and roughly 1.5% held by the top ten. The CDR3 extends over 13 amino acids. Germline assignment: CDR1 MNHNS and CDR2 SASEGT. Between the trimmed V and J ends, which lost 2 bases and 2 bases, there was a span of 6 bases.

Sequencing was carried out using PBMCs. The receptor's source is a woman younger than 30 in good health and CMV-seronegative. This chain links TRBV6-1 with TRBJ1-1; D is unresolved. CDR3 sequence: CASSELVNTEAFF. The CDR3 DNA is TGTGCCAGCAGTGAACTTGTAAACACTGAAGCTTTCTTT.